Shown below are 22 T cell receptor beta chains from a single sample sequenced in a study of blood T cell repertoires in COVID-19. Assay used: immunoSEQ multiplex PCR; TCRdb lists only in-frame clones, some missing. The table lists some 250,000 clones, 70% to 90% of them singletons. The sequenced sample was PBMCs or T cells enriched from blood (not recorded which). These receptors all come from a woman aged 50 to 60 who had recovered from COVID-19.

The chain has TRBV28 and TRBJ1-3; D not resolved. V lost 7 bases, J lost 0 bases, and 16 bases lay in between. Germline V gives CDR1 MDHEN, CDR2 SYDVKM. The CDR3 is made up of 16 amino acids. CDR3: CASNPGRVLSGNTIYF. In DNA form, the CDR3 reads TGTGCCAGCAACCCTGGGAGGGTTCTCTCTGGAAACACCATATATTTT.

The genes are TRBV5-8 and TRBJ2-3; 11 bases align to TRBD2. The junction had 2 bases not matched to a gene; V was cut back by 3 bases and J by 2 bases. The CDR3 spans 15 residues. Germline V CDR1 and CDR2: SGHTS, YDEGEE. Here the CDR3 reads CASSWGLADTDTQYF. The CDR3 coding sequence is TGTGCCAGCAGCTGGGGACTAGCGGACACAGATACGCAGTATTTT.

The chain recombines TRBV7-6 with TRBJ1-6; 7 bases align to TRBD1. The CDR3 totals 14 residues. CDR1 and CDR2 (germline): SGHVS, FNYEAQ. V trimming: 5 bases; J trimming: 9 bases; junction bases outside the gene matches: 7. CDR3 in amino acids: CASSPGDSLSPLHF. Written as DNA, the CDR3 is TGTGCCAGCAGCCCAGGGGACAGTCTTTCACCCCTCCACTTT.

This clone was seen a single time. Here the CDR3 reads CASSPVGHYEQYF. For the CDR3, the DNA is TGTGCCAGCAGCCCAGTAGGACACTACGAGCAGTACTTC. V and J are TRBV27 and TRBJ2-7; the D gene is possibly TRBD1 (5 bases). Between the trimmed V and J ends, which lost 6 bases and 3 bases, there was a span of 12 bases. There are 13 residues in the CDR3. Germline lookup yields CDR1 MNHEY and CDR2 SMNVEV (reference sequence).

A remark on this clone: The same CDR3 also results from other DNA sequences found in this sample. CDR3 sequence: CASSFRTGRETQYF. CDR3 nucleotide sequence: TGCGCCAGCAGCTTTCGGACAGGAAGGGAGACCCAGTACTTC. The chain combines TRBV5-1 with TRBJ2-5; 7 nucleotides align to TRBD1. This CDR3 is 14 amino acids long. The V segment lost 2 bases and the J segment 5 bases; nucleotides outside the gene matches: 6. Germline assignment: CDR1 SGHRS and CDR2 YFSETQ.

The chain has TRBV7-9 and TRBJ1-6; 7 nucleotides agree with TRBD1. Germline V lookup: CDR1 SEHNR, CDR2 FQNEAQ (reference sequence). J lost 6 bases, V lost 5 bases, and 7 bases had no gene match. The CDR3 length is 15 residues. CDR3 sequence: CASSPDRVGNSPLHF. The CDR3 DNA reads TGTGCCAGCAGCCCAGACAGGGTTGGTAATTCACCCCTCCACTTT.

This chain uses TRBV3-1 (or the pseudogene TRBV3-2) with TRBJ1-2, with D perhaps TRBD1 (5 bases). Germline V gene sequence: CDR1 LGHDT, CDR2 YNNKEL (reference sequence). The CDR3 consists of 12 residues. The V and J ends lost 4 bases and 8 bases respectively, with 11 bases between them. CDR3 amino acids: CASSPRVGGYTF. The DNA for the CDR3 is TGTGCCAGCAGCCCCAGGGTCGGAGGCTACACCTTC.

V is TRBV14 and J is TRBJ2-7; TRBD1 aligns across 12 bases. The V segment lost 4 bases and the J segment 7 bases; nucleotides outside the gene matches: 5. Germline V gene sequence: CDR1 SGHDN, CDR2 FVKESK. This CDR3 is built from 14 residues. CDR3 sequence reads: CASSLGQGAREQYF. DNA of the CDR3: TGTGCCAGCAGCCTGGGACAGGGGGCAAGAGAGCAGTACTTC.

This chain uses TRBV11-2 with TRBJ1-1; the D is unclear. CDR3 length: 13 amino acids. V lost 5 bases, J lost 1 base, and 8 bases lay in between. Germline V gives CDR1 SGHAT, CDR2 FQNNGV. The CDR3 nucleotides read TGTGCCAGCAGCGCTGGAGGGAACACTGAAGCTTTCTTT. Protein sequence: CASSAGGNTEAFF.

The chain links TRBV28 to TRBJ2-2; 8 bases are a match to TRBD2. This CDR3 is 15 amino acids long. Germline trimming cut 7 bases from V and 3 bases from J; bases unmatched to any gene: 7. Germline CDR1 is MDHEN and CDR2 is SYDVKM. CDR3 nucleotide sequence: TGTGCCAGCACTCTTAGCGGGACCTACACCGGGGAGCTGTTTTTT. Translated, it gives CASTLSGTYTGELFF.

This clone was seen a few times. CDR3 coding DNA: TGTGCCAGCAATACTTGGGACTGGAAGAACACTGAAGCTTTCTTT. Amino acids: CASNTWDWKNTEAFF. This chain uses TRBV28 with TRBJ1-1, with D perhaps matching TRBD1 (5 bases). CDR3 length: 15 residues. V lost 7 bases, J lost 1 base, and 16 bases lay in between. Germline-derived CDR1 and CDR2 are MDHEN and SYDVKM.

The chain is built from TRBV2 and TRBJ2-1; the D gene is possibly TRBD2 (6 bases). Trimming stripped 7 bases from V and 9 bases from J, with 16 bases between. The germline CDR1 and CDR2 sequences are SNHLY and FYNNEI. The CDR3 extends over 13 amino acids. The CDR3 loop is CASKVTREAEQFF. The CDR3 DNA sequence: TGTGCCAGCAAAGTTACCAGGGAGGCTGAGCAGTTCTTC. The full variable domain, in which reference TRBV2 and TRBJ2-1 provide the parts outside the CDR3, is EPEVTQTPSHQVTQMGQEVILRCVPISNHLYFYWYRQILGQKVEFLVSFYNNEISEKSEIFDDQFSVERPDGSNFTLKIRSTKLEDSAMYFCASKVTREAEQFFGPGTRLTVL.

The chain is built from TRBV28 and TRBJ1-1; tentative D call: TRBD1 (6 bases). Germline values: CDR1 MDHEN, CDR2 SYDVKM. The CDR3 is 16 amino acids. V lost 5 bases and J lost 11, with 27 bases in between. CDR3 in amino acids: CASSNIIRQVGRGAFF. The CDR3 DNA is TGTGCCAGCAGTAACATTATTCGACAGGTTGGGAGAGGCGCTTTCTTT.

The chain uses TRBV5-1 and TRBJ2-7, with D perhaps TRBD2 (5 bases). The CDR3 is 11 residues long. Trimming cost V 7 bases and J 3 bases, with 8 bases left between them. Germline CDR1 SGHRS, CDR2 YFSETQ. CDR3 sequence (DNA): TGCGCCAGCCACGGGGACTACGAGCAGTACTTC. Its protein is CASHGDYEQYF.

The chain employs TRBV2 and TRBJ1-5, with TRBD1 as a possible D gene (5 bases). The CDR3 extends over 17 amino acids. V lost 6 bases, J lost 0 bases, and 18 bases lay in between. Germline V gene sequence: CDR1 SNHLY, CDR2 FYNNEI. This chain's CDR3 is CASSLATAPDSNQPQHF. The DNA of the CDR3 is TGTGCCAGCAGCCTCGCGACAGCCCCTGATAGCAATCAGCCCCAGCATTTT.

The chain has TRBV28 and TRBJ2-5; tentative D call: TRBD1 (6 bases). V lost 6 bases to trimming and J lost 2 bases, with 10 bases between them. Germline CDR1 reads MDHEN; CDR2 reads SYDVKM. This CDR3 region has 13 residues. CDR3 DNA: TGTGCCAGCAGACTCCAGGGGCAAGAGACCCAGTACTTC. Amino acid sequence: CASRLQGQETQYF.

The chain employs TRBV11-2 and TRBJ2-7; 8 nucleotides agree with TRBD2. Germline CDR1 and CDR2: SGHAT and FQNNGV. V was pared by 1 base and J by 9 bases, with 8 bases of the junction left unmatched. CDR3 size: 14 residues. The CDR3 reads CASSLVLSGKGQYF. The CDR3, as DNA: TGTGCCAGCAGCTTAGTCCTTAGCGGGAAGGGGCAGTACTTC. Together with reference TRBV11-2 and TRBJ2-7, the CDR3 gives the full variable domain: EAGVAQSPRYKIIEKRQSVAFWCNPISGHATLYWYQQILGQGPKLLIQFQNNGVVDDSQLPKDRFSAERLKGVDSTLKIQPAKLEDSAVYLCASSLVLSGKGQYFGPGTRLTVT.

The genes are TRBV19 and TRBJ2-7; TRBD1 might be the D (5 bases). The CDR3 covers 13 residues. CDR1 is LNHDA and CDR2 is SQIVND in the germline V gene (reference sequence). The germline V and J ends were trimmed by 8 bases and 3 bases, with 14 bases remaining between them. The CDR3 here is CASHPTDNYEQYF. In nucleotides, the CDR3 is TGTGCCAGTCACCCCACGGACAACTACGAGCAGTACTTC.

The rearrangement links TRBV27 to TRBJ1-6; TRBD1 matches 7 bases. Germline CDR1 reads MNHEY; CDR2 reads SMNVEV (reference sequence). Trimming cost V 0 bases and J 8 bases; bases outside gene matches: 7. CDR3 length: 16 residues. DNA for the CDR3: TGTGCCAGCAGTTTATCCGATGACAGGGTGGATTCACCCCTCCACTTT. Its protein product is CASSLSDDRVDSPLHF.

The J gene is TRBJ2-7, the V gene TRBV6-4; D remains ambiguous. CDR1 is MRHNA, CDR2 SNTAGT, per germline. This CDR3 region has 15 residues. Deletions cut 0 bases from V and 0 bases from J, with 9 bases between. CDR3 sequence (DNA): TGTGCCAGCAGTGACTCCACGGAGAGCTCCTACGAGCAGTACTTC. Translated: CASSDSTESSYEQYF.

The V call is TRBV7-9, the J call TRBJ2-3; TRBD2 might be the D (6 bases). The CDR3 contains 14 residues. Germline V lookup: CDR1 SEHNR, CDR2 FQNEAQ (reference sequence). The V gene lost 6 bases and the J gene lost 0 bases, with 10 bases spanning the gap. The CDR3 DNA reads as TGTGCCAGCAGTCCTAGCGATAGCACAGATACGCAGTATTTT. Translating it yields CASSPSDSTDTQYF.

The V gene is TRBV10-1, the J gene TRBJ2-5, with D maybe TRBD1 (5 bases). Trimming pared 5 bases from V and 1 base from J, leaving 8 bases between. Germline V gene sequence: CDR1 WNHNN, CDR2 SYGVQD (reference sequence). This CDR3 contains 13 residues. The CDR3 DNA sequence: TGCGCCAGCAGTATGACAGTCCAAGAGACCCAGTACTTC. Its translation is CASSMTVQETQYF.